This TCR beta chain was documented in a study of cytomegalovirus exposure and HLA in healthy donors. Points from the study as a whole: A later analysis linked a missense variant in DCLRE1C to the trimming of TCR beta V and J genes. Some public TCRs appeared in many individuals, while most sequences were rare.

PCR used 60 Vbeta primers and 13 Jbeta primers. The assay was immunoSEQ multiplex PCR, and TCRdb's table has in-frame clones only and misses some. The repertoire has 90,000 to 150,000 clones, 70% to 85% of them found once; the top ten carry 4.5% to 5%. To note about this clone: Its target is unknown.

The length of the CDR3 is 14 residues. Germline lookup yields CDR1 SNHLY and CDR2 FYNNEI. V lost 5 bases and J lost 7, with 12 bases in between. The chain carries TRBV2 and TRBJ1-6; D unresolved. This TCR came from a man aged 50 or older in good health and CMV-seropositive. Sequenced input: PBMCs. The CDR3 region is CASSLQLSNSPLHF. CDR3 bases: TGTGCCAGCAGTTTACAGTTGTCCAATTCACCCCTCCACTTT. Based on the CDR3 plus reference TRBV2 and TRBJ1-6, the full variable domain is EPEVTQTPSHQVTQMGQEVILRCVPISNHLYFYWYRQILGQKVEFLVSFYNNEISEKSEIFDDQFSVERPDGSNFTLKIRSTKLEDSAMYFCASSLQLSNSPLHFGNGTRLTVT.